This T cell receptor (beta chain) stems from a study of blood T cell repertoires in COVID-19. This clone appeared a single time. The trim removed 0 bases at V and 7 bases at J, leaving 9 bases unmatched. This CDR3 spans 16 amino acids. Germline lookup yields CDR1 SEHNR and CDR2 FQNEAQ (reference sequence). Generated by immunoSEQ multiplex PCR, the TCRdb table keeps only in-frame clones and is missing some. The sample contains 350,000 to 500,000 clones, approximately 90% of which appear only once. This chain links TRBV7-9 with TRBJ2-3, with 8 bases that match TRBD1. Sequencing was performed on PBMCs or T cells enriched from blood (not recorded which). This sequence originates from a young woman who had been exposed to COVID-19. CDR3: CASSLAEIQGAHTQYF. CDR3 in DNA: TGTGCCAGCAGCTTAGCCGAAATCCAGGGGGCGCATACGCAGTATTTT.